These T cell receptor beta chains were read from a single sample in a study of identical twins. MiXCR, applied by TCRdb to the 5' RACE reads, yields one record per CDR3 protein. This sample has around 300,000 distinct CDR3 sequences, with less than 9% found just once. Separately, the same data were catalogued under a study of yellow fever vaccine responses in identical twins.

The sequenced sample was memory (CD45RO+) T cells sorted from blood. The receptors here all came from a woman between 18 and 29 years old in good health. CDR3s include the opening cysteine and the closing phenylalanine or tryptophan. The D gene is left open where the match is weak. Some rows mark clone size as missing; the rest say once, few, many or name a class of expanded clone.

CDR3 DNA: TGTGTCAGCAGCCAAGTACGACCGGTTTCCTACAATGAGCAGTTCTTC
CDR3 protein: CVSSQVRPVSYNEQFF
J gene: TRBJ2-1
clone size: once
D gene: -
V gene: TRBV3-1

CDR3 DNA: TGCGCCAGCAGCCAACTAGCGGGAAACTCCTACGAGCAGTACTTC
CDR3 protein: CASSQLAGNSYEQYF
J gene: TRBJ2-7
clone size: few
D gene: TRBD2
V gene: TRBV4-1

CDR3 DNA: TGTGCCAGCAGTGAACAACTACAGCGGGCATACACAGATACGCAGTATTTT
CDR3 protein: CASSEQLQRAYTDTQYF
J gene: TRBJ2-3
clone size: -
D gene: -
V gene: TRBV2

CDR3 DNA: TGCGCCAGCGCTTTTCGGCGTGAAGAGACCCAGTACTTC
CDR3 protein: CASAFRREETQYF
J gene: TRBJ2-5
clone size: many
D gene: -
V gene: TRBV5-1

CDR3 DNA: TGCGCCAGCAGCTTGCGAGCTAGCGGGAGAGGGGCAGATACGCAGTATTTT
CDR3 protein: CASSLRASGRGADTQYF
J gene: TRBJ2-3
clone size: many
D gene: TRBD2
V gene: TRBV5-1

CDR3 DNA: TGCGCCAGCAGCTTGGCCCCCCCCCGATCCCCCTTCCGCACAGATACGCAGTATTTT
CDR3 protein: CASSLAPPRSPFRTDTQYF
J gene: TRBJ2-3
clone size: -
D gene: -
V gene: TRBV5-1

CDR3 DNA: TGTGCCAGCAGCTGGCACAGGGGGCTGAGGGAAGAGACCCAGTACTTC
CDR3 protein: CASSWHRGLREETQYF
J gene: TRBJ2-5
clone size: many
D gene: TRBD1
V gene: TRBV7-8

CDR3 DNA: TGTGCCAGTCGTGGACAGGGGGCGGGGGAGACCCAGTACTTC
CDR3 protein: CASRGQGAGETQYF
J gene: TRBJ2-5
clone size: few
D gene: TRBD1
V gene: TRBV19

CDR3 DNA: TGTGCCAGCAGCTTAAATCGGGCGGGGTCAGATACGCAGTATTTT
CDR3 protein: CASSLNRAGSDTQYF
J gene: TRBJ2-3
clone size: few
D gene: -
V gene: TRBV7-6

CDR3 DNA: TGTGCCAGTAGTATGACGGGGCCCACCACCGGGGAGCTGTTTTTT
CDR3 protein: CASSMTGPTTGELFF
J gene: TRBJ2-2
clone size: many
D gene: -
V gene: TRBV19

CDR3 DNA: TGTGCCAGCAGCTTATCGGGTGGCTCTCCCATCTACAATGAGCAGTTCTTC
CDR3 protein: CASSLSGGSPIYNEQFF
J gene: TRBJ2-1
clone size: -
D gene: -
V gene: TRBV7-9

CDR3 DNA: TGCGCCAGCAGCTTCCGACTAGCGGGAGCCTACAATGAGCAGTTCTTC
CDR3 protein: CASSFRLAGAYNEQFF
J gene: TRBJ2-1
clone size: many
D gene: TRBD2
V gene: TRBV5-1

CDR3 DNA: TGTGCCAGCAGCGTAGAGGACAGAAATTCACCCCTCCACTTT
CDR3 protein: CASSVEDRNSPLHF
J gene: TRBJ1-6
clone size: -
D gene: -
V gene: TRBV9

CDR3 DNA: TGCGCCAGCAGCCTCGCTAGCGGGAGCGGGGCTAGCACAGATACGCAGTATTTT
CDR3 protein: CASSLASGSGASTDTQYF
J gene: TRBJ2-3
clone size: many
D gene: TRBD2
V gene: TRBV4-1

CDR3 DNA: -
CDR3 protein: CASVGSGSSGANVLTF
J gene: TRBJ2-6
clone size: many
D gene: -
V gene: TRBV21-1

CDR3 DNA: TGCGCCAGCAGCCAAGATCATAGGGAGAACTCACCCCTCCACTTT
CDR3 protein: CASSQDHRENSPLHF
J gene: TRBJ1-6
clone size: many
D gene: -
V gene: TRBV4-1

CDR3 DNA: TGCGCCAGCAGCCAAGTAGTGGCCAGCACAGATACGCAGTATTTT
CDR3 protein: CASSQVVASTDTQYF
J gene: TRBJ2-3
clone size: -
D gene: -
V gene: TRBV4-1

CDR3 DNA: TGTGCCAGCAGCCCCGGTGTCGCTAGCACAGATACGCAGTATTTT
CDR3 protein: CASSPGVASTDTQYF
J gene: TRBJ2-3
clone size: few
D gene: -
V gene: TRBV7-9

CDR3 DNA: TGTGCCAGCAGCCAAGATTACGGGAATACGCAGTATTTT
CDR3 protein: CASSQDYGNTQYF
J gene: TRBJ2-3
clone size: many
D gene: -
V gene: TRBV3-1

CDR3 DNA: TGTGCCAGCAGCCTCATTGGCGGGAGGGGCAATGAGCAGTTCTTC
CDR3 protein: CASSLIGGRGNEQFF
J gene: TRBJ2-1
clone size: many
D gene: TRBD2
V gene: TRBV7-3

CDR3 DNA: TGTGCCAGCAGTGAACGAAGCGGGAAACACCAAGAGACCCAGTACTTC
CDR3 protein: CASSERSGKHQETQYF
J gene: TRBJ2-5
clone size: -
D gene: TRBD2
V gene: TRBV2

CDR3 DNA: TGTGCCACTACGCCCGACTCTTCCCCCGGGCGGCCCCAGCATTTT
CDR3 protein: CATTPDSSPGRPQHF
J gene: TRBJ1-5
clone size: many
D gene: -
V gene: TRBV10-3

CDR3 DNA: TGCAGTGCCCTGGTGTATGGCTACACCTTC
CDR3 protein: CSALVYGYTF
J gene: TRBJ1-2
clone size: many
D gene: -
V gene: TRBV20-1

CDR3 DNA: TGCAGTGCCGAGATTGGGACTAATCCCACAGATACGCAGTATTTT
CDR3 protein: CSAEIGTNPTDTQYF
J gene: TRBJ2-3
clone size: few
D gene: TRBD2
V gene: TRBV20-1

CDR3 DNA: TGTGCCACCAGCAGAGAACGGTTGAACACTGAAGCTTTCTTT
CDR3 protein: CATSRERLNTEAFF
J gene: TRBJ1-1
clone size: -
D gene: -
V gene: TRBV15

CDR3 DNA: TGCAGTGCTCCAACTCCGTCCGCTACTAATGAAAAACTGTTTTTT
CDR3 protein: CSAPTPSATNEKLFF
J gene: TRBJ1-4
clone size: many
D gene: -
V gene: TRBV20-1

CDR3 DNA: TGTGCCAGCGCCCCCGGGCGGGTCACAGATACGCAGTATTTT
CDR3 protein: CASAPGRVTDTQYF
J gene: TRBJ2-3
clone size: -
D gene: -
V gene: TRBV6-1

CDR3 DNA: TGTGCCAGCAGCTTATGGTCAGGACAGGGGGCTCAGCCCCAGCATTTT
CDR3 protein: CASSLWSGQGAQPQHF
J gene: TRBJ1-5
clone size: many
D gene: TRBD1
V gene: TRBV7-2

CDR3 DNA: TGTGCCAGCAGCTTAGGGGGGACGATTGAGGTGGAGACCCAGTACTTC
CDR3 protein: CASSLGGTIEVETQYF
J gene: TRBJ2-5
clone size: many
D gene: -
V gene: TRBV7-6

CDR3 DNA: TGTGCCAGCAGTGAAAGCCGGATGAACACTGAAGCTTTCTTT
CDR3 protein: CASSESRMNTEAFF
J gene: TRBJ1-1
clone size: -
D gene: -
V gene: TRBV2

CDR3 DNA: TGTGCCAGCAGTTTGGACAGAGCTACCTCACCCCTCCACTTT
CDR3 protein: CASSLDRATSPLHF
J gene: TRBJ1-6
clone size: many
D gene: -
V gene: TRBV12-3/TRBV12-4

CDR3 DNA: TGCGCCAGCAGCCAAATGGGGGGACAGGGCAACTATGGCTACACCTTC
CDR3 protein: CASSQMGGQGNYGYTF
J gene: TRBJ1-2
clone size: -
D gene: TRBD1
V gene: TRBV4-1

CDR3 DNA: TGCAGTGCTAGACCCCCGGACAGTTTTGATTCACCCCTCCACTTT
CDR3 protein: CSARPPDSFDSPLHF
J gene: TRBJ1-6
clone size: many
D gene: -
V gene: TRBV20-1

CDR3 DNA: TGTGCCAGCAGCTTAATCCAGCAAACAGATACGCAGTATTTT
CDR3 protein: CASSLIQQTDTQYF
J gene: TRBJ2-3
clone size: few
D gene: -
V gene: TRBV11-2

CDR3 DNA: TGTGCCAGCAAGAAGACAGTTAACTATGGCTACACCTTC
CDR3 protein: CASKKTVNYGYTF
J gene: TRBJ1-2
clone size: -
D gene: -
V gene: TRBV28

CDR3 DNA: TGTGCCAGCAGTTACCAGGGGGCGACTGGGGCCAACGTCCTGACTTTC
CDR3 protein: CASSYQGATGANVLTF
J gene: TRBJ2-6
clone size: -
D gene: TRBD1
V gene: TRBV27

CDR3 DNA: TGTGCCACCAGTGATACACGAGGGACTAGCGGGGCCTACAATGAGCAGTTCTTC
CDR3 protein: CATSDTRGTSGAYNEQFF
J gene: TRBJ2-1
clone size: -
D gene: TRBD2
V gene: TRBV24-1

CDR3 DNA: TGTGCCAGCAATGGAGGGAGTAGCAATCAGCCCCAGCATTTT
CDR3 protein: CASNGGSSNQPQHF
J gene: TRBJ1-5
clone size: many
D gene: -
V gene: TRBV12-3/TRBV12-4

CDR3 DNA: TGTGCCAGCAGCCCGGGACTAGCGGGGGCCCACCGTTATACGCAGTATTTT
CDR3 protein: CASSPGLAGAHRYTQYF
J gene: TRBJ2-3
clone size: -
D gene: TRBD2
V gene: TRBV11-2

CDR3 DNA: TGTGCCAGCGGTGGGGGGGCCGCTCGCTATGGCTACACCTTC
CDR3 protein: CASGGGAARYGYTF
J gene: TRBJ1-2
clone size: -
D gene: -
V gene: TRBV6-1

CDR3 DNA: TGTGCCAGCAGCCCGGACCTGAGCTCCTACAATGAGCAGTTCTTC
CDR3 protein: CASSPDLSSYNEQFF
J gene: TRBJ2-1
clone size: -
D gene: -
V gene: TRBV11-2

CDR3 DNA: TGTGCCAGCAGTTACTCTCGGGCCACTGAAGAGACCCAGTACTTC
CDR3 protein: CASSYSRATEETQYF
J gene: TRBJ2-5
clone size: many
D gene: -
V gene: TRBV6-5

CDR3 DNA: TGCGCCAGCAGCTTGGCGGTTCAGGGGGGACCATCCGCTACGCAGTATTTT
CDR3 protein: CASSLAVQGGPSATQYF
J gene: TRBJ2-3
clone size: many
D gene: -
V gene: TRBV5-1

CDR3 DNA: TGTGCCAGCAGTGAAGAAGTACGTAATACGCAGTATTTT
CDR3 protein: CASSEEVRNTQYF
J gene: TRBJ2-3
clone size: few
D gene: -
V gene: TRBV6-1

CDR3 DNA: TGTGCCAGCAGCCATGGCGGGGGGGCCCCTGGGGGTGGCCAAGGTACGCAGTATTTT
CDR3 protein: CASSHGGGAPGGGQGTQYF
J gene: TRBJ2-3
clone size: -
D gene: TRBD2
V gene: TRBV3-1

CDR3 DNA: TGTGCCAGCAGCGAGCGACTAGCGGGAACGACCCGAGGGGAGACCCAGTACTTC
CDR3 protein: CASSERLAGTTRGETQYF
J gene: TRBJ2-5
clone size: few
D gene: TRBD2
V gene: TRBV3-1

CDR3 DNA: TGTGCCAGCGCAGACAGAAACCAAGAGACCCAGTACTTC
CDR3 protein: CASADRNQETQYF
J gene: TRBJ2-5
clone size: -
D gene: -
V gene: TRBV28

CDR3 DNA: TGTGCCAGCAGTGAGAGCCCCAGGGGACTAGGAGAGACCCAGTACTTC
CDR3 protein: CASSESPRGLGETQYF
J gene: TRBJ2-5
clone size: many
D gene: TRBD2
V gene: TRBV2

CDR3 DNA: TGTGCCAGCAGCTTAGGGGACAGGGTGGGGCAGGTAGCTTTCTTT
CDR3 protein: CASSLGDRVGQVAFF
J gene: TRBJ1-1
clone size: many
D gene: TRBD1
V gene: TRBV7-2

CDR3 DNA: TGTGCCAGCAGCAGCGTGGGGGGGACAGGTAGTTCACCCCTCCACTTT
CDR3 protein: CASSSVGGTGSSPLHF
J gene: TRBJ1-6
clone size: few
D gene: TRBD1
V gene: TRBV7-6

CDR3 DNA: TGTGCCAGCAGCGTGGAGGTGGCAGGGTTCCACTCTGGAAACACCATATATTTT
CDR3 protein: CASSVEVAGFHSGNTIYF
J gene: TRBJ1-3
clone size: -
D gene: -
V gene: TRBV9

CDR3 DNA: TGCAGCGTTGGCCCCCCGCGGGTGCCAGCAGATACGCAGTATTTT
CDR3 protein: CSVGPPRVPADTQYF
J gene: TRBJ2-3
clone size: many
D gene: -
V gene: TRBV29-1

CDR3 DNA: TGCGCCAGCACGAGAGGACTAGCTTCAGATACGCAGTATTTT
CDR3 protein: CASTRGLASDTQYF
J gene: TRBJ2-3
clone size: -
D gene: TRBD2
V gene: TRBV10-1

CDR3 DNA: TGTGCCAGCAGTTTGAGAAATCAGCCCCAGCATTTT
CDR3 protein: CASSLRNQPQHF
J gene: TRBJ1-5
clone size: many
D gene: -
V gene: TRBV12-3/TRBV12-4

CDR3 DNA: TGTGCCAGCATCCGGGCCTGGGCGAGTGAGCAGTACTTC
CDR3 protein: CASIRAWASEQYF
J gene: TRBJ2-7
clone size: -
D gene: -
V gene: TRBV28

CDR3 DNA: TGTGCCAGCAGCCTGACAGGTGATAGCAATCAGCCCCAGCATTTT
CDR3 protein: CASSLTGDSNQPQHF
J gene: TRBJ1-5
clone size: few
D gene: -
V gene: TRBV7-9

CDR3 DNA: TGTGCCAGCAGCTCGACAGCGTGGGGTACGCAGTATTTT
CDR3 protein: CASSSTAWGTQYF
J gene: TRBJ2-3
clone size: -
D gene: -
V gene: TRBV5-4

CDR3 DNA: TGCGCCAGCAGCTTCAATGAGCCGTCCACCGGGGAGCTGTTTTTT
CDR3 protein: CASSFNEPSTGELFF
J gene: TRBJ2-2
clone size: many
D gene: -
V gene: TRBV5-1